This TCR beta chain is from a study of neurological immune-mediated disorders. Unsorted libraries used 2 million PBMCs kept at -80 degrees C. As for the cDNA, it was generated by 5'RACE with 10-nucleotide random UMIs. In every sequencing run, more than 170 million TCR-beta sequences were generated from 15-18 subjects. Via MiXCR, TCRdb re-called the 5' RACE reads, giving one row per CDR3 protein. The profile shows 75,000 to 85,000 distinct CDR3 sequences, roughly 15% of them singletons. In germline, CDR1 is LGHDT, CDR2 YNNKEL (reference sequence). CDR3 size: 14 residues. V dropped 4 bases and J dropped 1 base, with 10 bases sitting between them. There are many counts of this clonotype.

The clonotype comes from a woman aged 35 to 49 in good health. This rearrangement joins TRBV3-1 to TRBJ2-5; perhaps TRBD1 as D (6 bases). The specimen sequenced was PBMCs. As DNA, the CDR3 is TGTGCCAGCAGCCTGGACAGAATCCAAGAGACCCAGTACTTC. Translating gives CASSLDRIQETQYF.